The rows below give T cell receptor beta chains drawn from one sample of a study of PD-1 blockade in classical Hodgkin lymphoma. Libraries were prepared by immunoSEQ multiplex PCR; TCRdb keeps only in-frame clonotypes and omits some of them. Of 20,000 to 25,000 clones in the sample, 60% to 85% were seen once. Sequencing was performed on peripheral blood mononuclear cells (PBMCs), taken before the second cycle of nivolumab. All receptors derive from a human donor with classical Hodgkin lymphoma. Both conserved end residues are part of each CDR3. D genes are given only for firm matches. Clone size is shown for a subset of rows, as once, few, many or a class of expanded clone.

clone_size j_call d_call cdr3_length v_call cdr3_nt cdr3_aa
NA TRBJ1-5 NA 15 TRBV2 TGTGCCAGCAGAAGAATAGGGGGGGACAATCAGCCCCAGCATTTT CASRRIGGDNQPQHF
NA TRBJ1-2 TRBD1 16 TRBV7-2 TGTGCCAGCAGCTTAGCAAAGACAGGGGGCGTCGGTGGCTACACCTTC CASSLAKTGGVGGYTF
few TRBJ2-2 NA 12 TRBV19 TGTGCCAGTAGTTCCAGGACAGGGGAGCTGTTTTTT CASSSRTGELFF
NA TRBJ2-3 TRBD2 15 TRBV19 TGTGCCAGTAGTCCTCTAGCGGGCGGCACAGATACGCAGTATTTT CASSPLAGGTDTQYF
NA TRBJ2-5 TRBD1 14 TRBV27 TGTGCCAGCAGTTTTGCAGGGGGCAAAGAGACCCAGTACTTC CASSFAGGKETQYF
NA TRBJ1-2 NA 15 TRBV19 TGTGCCAGTAGTATAGATGCCGGGACACCCTATGGCTACACCTTC CASSIDAGTPYGYTF
NA TRBJ1-1 TRBD1 13 TRBV19 TGTGCCAGTAAGAACAGGGGAGGGTCTGAAGCTTTCTTT CASKNRGGSEAFF
NA TRBJ2-2 TRBD2 19 TRBV5-1 TGCGCCAGCAGCCCAGGACTAGCGGCACATCCCCGAGACACCGGGGAGCTGTTTTTT CASSPGLAAHPRDTGELFF
NA TRBJ1-4 NA 15 TRBV25-1 TGTGCCAGCAGTGAACAGGGTATGGTGGGCGAAAAACTGTTTTTT CASSEQGMVGEKLFF
NA TRBJ1-2 TRBD1 15 TRBV10-3 TGTGCCATCAGTGAGTCTCCGGGACAGAACTATGGCTACACCTTC CAISESPGQNYGYTF
NA TRBJ1-2 NA 16 TRBV4-1 TGCGCCAGCAGCCGCGAGCCAGGGCGCCCAAACTATGGCTACACCTTC CASSREPGRPNYGYTF
NA TRBJ2-2 TRBD2 15 TRBV6-1 TGTGCCAGCAGTGAGTTTAGCGGGAGTACCCGGGAGCTGTTTTTT CASSEFSGSTRELFF
once TRBJ2-1 TRBD1 14 TRBV27 TGTGCCAGCAGTTTAGGGCAGGGGGCTAATGAGCAGTTCTTC CASSLGQGANEQFF
NA TRBJ2-3 NA 14 TRBV9 TGTGCCAGCAGCGCATCGGGGGGCACAGATACGCAGTATTTT CASSASGGTDTQYF
NA TRBJ2-7 TRBD2 15 TRBV28 TGTGCCAGCAGTTTACCCCGGGGGGGGTCCTACGAGCAGTACTTC CASSLPRGGSYEQYF
NA TRBJ2-1 TRBD2 17 TRBV11-2 TGTGCCAGCAGCTCGGGTGGTCTAGCGGGAGGAGCAAATGAGCAGTTCTTC CASSSGGLAGGANEQFF
NA TRBJ2-7 TRBD2 16 TRBV6-6 TGTGCCAGCAGTTACTCAAAAATGGCGGGAGCCTACGAGCAGTACTTC CASSYSKMAGAYEQYF
NA TRBJ1-2 NA 13 TRBV28 TGTGCCAGCAGTAACCGGGGACCCCTGGGCTACACCTTC CASSNRGPLGYTF
NA TRBJ1-2 NA 13 TRBV10-3 TGTGCCATCAGTGAGTCAGTTTACTATGGCTACACCTTC CAISESVYYGYTF
NA TRBJ2-7 NA 16 TRBV6-6 TGTGCCAGCAGCTACCTCGGGGGTGAGGGGGGCTACGAGCAGTACTTC CASSYLGGEGGYEQYF
NA TRBJ1-5 NA 14 TRBV18 TGTGCCAGCTCACGAGAGACGGCCAATCAGCCCCAGCATTTT CASSRETANQPQHF
NA TRBJ2-7 TRBD2 13 TRBV2 TGTGCCAGCAGGGCTAGCGGGAGAAACGAGCAGTACTTC CASRASGRNEQYF
NA TRBJ1-3 TRBD1 15 TRBV5-1 TGCGCCAGCAGCGGGGGGACAGTCTCTGGAAACACCATATATTTT CASSGGTVSGNTIYF
NA TRBJ2-3 NA 13 TRBV27 TGTGCCAGCAGCTCTCCCCCCGCTGATACGCAGTATTTT CASSSPPADTQYF
NA TRBJ2-7 NA 11 TRBV7-9 TGTGCCAGCAGCATTACCTACGAGCAGTACTTC CASSITYEQYF
NA TRBJ2-3 NA 14 TRBV5-1 TGCGCCAGCAGCTTGACAGCGGCACCAGATACGCAGTATTTT CASSLTAAPDTQYF
few TRBJ1-2 NA 12 TRBV21-1 TGTGCCAGCTTTTTGTCGGGTCGTGGCTACACCTTC CASFLSGRGYTF
NA TRBJ1-5 NA 12 TRBV27 TGTGCCAGCAGTTTATTGGGGGAGCCCCAGCATTTT CASSLLGEPQHF
NA TRBJ1-4 TRBD1 16 TRBV5-6 TGTGCCAGCAGCCCATCTCCAGGACAGGGAAGGGAAAAACTGTTTTTT CASSPSPGQGREKLFF
NA TRBJ2-1 NA 14 TRBV7-2 TGTGCCAGCAGCTTAGACGGAGTATACAATGAGCAGTTCTTC CASSLDGVYNEQFF
NA TRBJ2-1 NA 15 TRBV7-8 TGTGCCAGCAGCCCATACTATAGCTCCTACAATGAGCAGTTCTTC CASSPYYSSYNEQFF